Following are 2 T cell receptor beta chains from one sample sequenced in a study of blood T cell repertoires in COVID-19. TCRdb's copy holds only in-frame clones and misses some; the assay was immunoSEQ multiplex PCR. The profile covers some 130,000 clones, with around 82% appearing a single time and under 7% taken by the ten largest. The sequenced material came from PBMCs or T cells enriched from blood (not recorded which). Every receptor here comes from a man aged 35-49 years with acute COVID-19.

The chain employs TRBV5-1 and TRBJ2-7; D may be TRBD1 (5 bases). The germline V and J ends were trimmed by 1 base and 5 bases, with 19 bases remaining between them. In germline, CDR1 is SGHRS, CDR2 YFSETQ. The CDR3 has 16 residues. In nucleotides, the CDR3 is TGCGCCAGCAGCTTGAACCCATATGGGGCGGACAACGAGCAGTACTTC. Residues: CASSLNPYGADNEQYF.

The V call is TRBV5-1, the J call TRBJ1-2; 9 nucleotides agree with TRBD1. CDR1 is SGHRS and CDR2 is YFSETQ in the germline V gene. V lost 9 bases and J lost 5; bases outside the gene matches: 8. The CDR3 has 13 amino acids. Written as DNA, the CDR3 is TGCGCCACCCGACAGGGGGAGGATTATGGCTACACCTTC. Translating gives CATRQGEDYGYTF. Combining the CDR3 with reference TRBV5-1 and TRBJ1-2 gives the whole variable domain KAGVTQTPRYLIKTRGQQVTLSCSPISGHRSVSWYQQTPGQGLQFLFEYFSETQRNKGNFPGRFSGRQFSNSRSEMNVSTLELGDSALYLCATRQGEDYGYTFGSGTRLTVV.